A single sample is the source of the 13 T cell receptor beta chains below, sequenced in a study of blood T cell repertoires in COVID-19. This table comes from immunoSEQ multiplex PCR, and its TCRdb copy is limited to in-frame clones, with some not included. Altogether about 240,000 clones are present, around 89% being singletons, with the ten largest covering under 9.5%. Source material: PBMCs or T cells enriched from blood (not recorded which). Receptors originate from a middle-aged man who had recovered from COVID-19.

The chain links TRBV30 to TRBJ2-7, with 9 positions matching TRBD1. J gave up 9 bases and V 4 bases, and 10 bases lay outside the gene matches. CDR3 length: 13 amino acids. Germline assignment: CDR1 GTSNPN and CDR2 SVGIG (reference sequence). The CDR3 is CAWKLGQGSSQYF. CDR3 bases: TGTGCCTGGAAGCTAGGACAGGGGAGCTCGCAGTACTTC.

The V and J genes are TRBV24-1 and TRBJ1-2; D is possibly TRBD1 (6 bases). The CDR3 covers 15 residues. The V and J ends lost 5 bases and 4 bases respectively, with 16 bases between them. Per germline, CDR1 KGHDR and CDR2 SFDVKD. As DNA, the CDR3 is TGTGCCACCAGTGGGGGGCAGCCTTGGAGCTATGGCTACACCTTC. This codes for CATSGGQPWSYGYTF.

This chain links TRBV2 with TRBJ2-2; 8 bases line up with TRBD2. J gave up 4 bases and V 1 base, and 2 bases lay outside the gene matches. CDR3 size: 15 residues. Germline-derived CDR1 and CDR2 are SNHLY and FYNNEI. In DNA, the CDR3 is TGTGCCAGCAGTGAAGTCGGGGGGGCCACCGGGGAGCTGTTTTTT. Protein product: CASSEVGGATGELFF.

The rearrangement uses TRBV12-3 or TRBV12-4 and TRBJ2-1; tentative D call: TRBD2 (6 bases). V shed 4 bases and J shed 4 bases, with 8 bases lying between them. The CDR3 totals 13 residues. CDR3 sequence (DNA): TGTGCCAGCAGTTCTAGCGATTACAATGAGCAGTTCTTC. Translation gives CASSSSDYNEQFF.

V usage is TRBV4-2 and J usage is TRBJ1-2, with unresolved D. The CDR3 has 15 amino acids. V lost 3 bases, J lost 4 bases, and 15 bases lay in between. Looked up from germline, CDR1 is LGHNA and CDR2 is YNFKEQ. CDR3 region: CASSQQATDGYGYTF. The CDR3 DNA is TGTGCCAGCAGCCAGCAGGCCACTGACGGCTATGGCTACACCTTC.

J is TRBJ1-4 and V is TRBV4-1; no clear D gene. V lost 0 bases and J lost 0, with 5 bases in between. The CDR3 has 15 residues. Germline V gives CDR1 MGHRA, CDR2 YSYEKL. CDR3 in DNA: TGCGCCAGCAGCCAAGAAACAGCAACTAATGAAAAACTGTTTTTT. Protein: CASSQETATNEKLFF.

In this sample, this clone turned up once. The rearrangement uses TRBV11-2 and TRBJ2-3; the match to TRBD1 covers 9 bases. The CDR3 is made up of 15 amino acids. CDR1 and CDR2 from the germline V gene are SGHAT and FQNNGV. With 4 bases clipped from V and 5 bases from J, the junction kept 7 bases outside the gene matches. The CDR3 DNA reads as TGTGCCAGCAGCTCACGGGACAGGGTATTAGATACGCAGTATTTT. Protein sequence: CASSSRDRVLDTQYF.

The chain carries TRBV12-3 or TRBV12-4 and TRBJ2-7; D is perhaps TRBD1 (5 bases). The V end was cut by 5 bases, the J end by 7 bases, with 9 bases between. The CDR3 contains 11 residues. The CDR3 DNA follows: TGTGCCAGCAGTCAGGGATTTGAGCAGTACTTC. It yields the protein CASSQGFEQYF.

This chain connects TRBV7-2 to TRBJ1-6, with D possibly matching TRBD1 (5 bases). Germline V gene lookup returns CDR1 SGHTA and CDR2 FQGNSA. Trimming cost V 4 bases and J 9 bases, with 22 bases left between them. The CDR3 extends over 17 amino acids. In DNA form, the CDR3 reads TGTGCCAGCAGCTCACATCGGCGGGAGGGACGTGGTTCACCCCTCCACTTT. Its protein product is CASSSHRREGRGSPLHF.

The sample holds one count of this clone. This chain connects TRBV19 to TRBJ1-5, with TRBD1 identical over 7 bases. V was pared by 8 bases and J by 6 bases, with 13 bases of the junction left unmatched. From germline, CDR1 is LNHDA and CDR2 SQIVND (reference sequence). The CDR3 is made up of 15 amino acids. The CDR3 DNA sequence: TGTGCCAGTCGGAAGGGACAGCGATTAGGTCAGCCCCAGCATTTT. Its protein is CASRKGQRLGQPQHF.

The chain links TRBV4-2 to TRBJ2-7, with 8 bases matching TRBD1. Losses at the gene ends were 2 bases for V and 1 base for J; bases not matched to a gene: 7. CDR1 is LGHNA, CDR2 YNFKEQ, per germline. The CDR3 runs 16 residues. This chain's CDR3 is CASSQQAGDRSYEQYF. The CDR3 coding sequence is TGTGCCAGCAGCCAACAGGCAGGGGACAGGTCCTACGAGCAGTACTTC.

The chain links TRBV28 to TRBJ1-5, with D uncertain. The CDR3 spans 16 residues. V was pared by 6 bases and J by 0 bases, with 15 bases between. The germline V gene has CDR1 MDHEN and CDR2 SYDVKM. The CDR3 coding sequence is TGTGCCAGCAGACCCTCCGAGACGGGTAGCAATCAGCCCCAGCATTTT. This translates into CASRPSETGSNQPQHF.

This CDR3 is CASSRGGQGYNEQFF. The CDR3 DNA follows: TGCGCCAGCAGCCGGGGGGGACAGGGGTACAATGAGCAGTTCTTC. J is TRBJ2-1 and V is TRBV5-1; 10 bases line up with TRBD1. Germline V gene lookup returns CDR1 SGHRS and CDR2 YFSETQ. The trim removed 4 bases at V and 4 bases at J, leaving 5 bases unmatched. The CDR3 extends over 15 amino acids. Supplemented by reference TRBV5-1 and TRBJ2-1, the full variable domain reads KAGVTQTPRYLIKTRGQQVTLSCSPISGHRSVSWYQQTPGQGLQFLFEYFSETQRNKGNFPGRFSGRQFSNSRSEMNVSTLELGDSALYLCASSRGGQGYNEQFFGPGTRLTVL.